The 19 T cell receptor beta chains given below trace back to one sample, sequenced in a study of blood T cells in healthy people across ages. The authors ran a second PCR of about 6 to 11 cycles using a sample-barcoded 5' primer and a J-beta primer mix. Using its own MiXCR run on the 5' RACE reads, TCRdb lists one record per CDR3 protein. Of about 730,000 distinct CDR3 sequences in the sample, around 40% were seen once. The sequencing input was blood. These receptors were collected from a woman aged 55-70 years in good health.

CDR3 residues: CASSYLVGQGVEKLFF. CDR3 coding DNA: TGTGCCAGCAGTTACTTGGTGGGACAGGGGGTTGAAAAACTGTTTTTT. The chain has TRBV6-6 and TRBJ1-4, with 11 bases matching TRBD1. Germline V gives CDR1 MNHNY, CDR2 SVGAGI (reference sequence). This CDR3 has 16 residues. The ends lost 1 base at V and 7 bases at J; junction bases unmatched: 5.

A word on this clonotype: With a much larger clone just one base away, this may be a read error. The chain links TRBV29-1 to TRBJ2-5; TRBD2 is a possible D gene (6 bases). The CDR3 sequence is 11 residues long. V lost 4 bases, J lost 10 bases, and 13 bases lay in between. CDR1 and CDR2 from the germline V gene are SQVTM and ANQGSEA. CDR3 sequence (DNA): TGCAGCGTTGCCGTAGGAGGGCTCCAGTACTTC. Protein product: CSVAVGGLQYF. The full variable domain, its missing parts supplied by reference TRBV29-1 and TRBJ2-5, is SAVISQKPSRDICQRGTSLTIQCQVDSQVTMMFWYRQQPGQSLTLIATANQGSEATYESGFVIDKFPISRPNLTFSTLTVSNMSPEDSSIYLCSVAVGGLQYFGPGTRLLVL.

This rearrangement joins TRBV4-3 to TRBJ1-2; D may be TRBD1 (5 bases). This CDR3 is built from 12 residues. Trimming took off 0 bases at V and 11 bases at J, with 10 bases between the two ends. The germline V gene has CDR1 LGHNA and CDR2 YSLEER. The CDR3 loop reads CASSQDSQGYTF. For the CDR3, the DNA is TGCGCCAGCAGCCAAGATTCCCAGGGTTACACCTTC.

The chain links TRBV7-2 to TRBJ1-5; perhaps TRBD1 as D (6 bases). The CDR3 has 16 residues. V lost 7 bases and J 0 bases, leaving 16 bases between the germline ends. Germline V gives CDR1 SGHTA, CDR2 FQGNSA. CDR3 protein: CASTPDSTYSNQPQHF. The CDR3 DNA sequence: TGTGCCAGCACCCCGGACAGCACATATAGCAATCAGCCCCAGCATTTT. The full variable domain, in which reference TRBV7-2 and TRBJ1-5 provide the parts outside the CDR3, is GAGVSQSPSNKVTEKGKDVELRCDPISGHTALYWYRQSLGQGLEFLIYFQGNSAPDKSGLPSDRFSAERTGGSVSTLTIQRTQQEDSAVYLCASTPDSTYSNQPQHFGDGTRLSIL.

This chain connects TRBV28 to TRBJ2-1; 10 nucleotides match TRBD2. Germline V gene sequence: CDR1 MDHEN, CDR2 SYDVKM. The CDR3 contains 17 residues. The V gene end was trimmed by 4 bases and the J gene end by 10 bases; junction bases not matched to a gene: 16. CDR3 sequence reads: CASSSAVGASGRWEQFF. In DNA, the CDR3 is TGTGCCAGCAGTTCGGCTGTGGGGGCTAGCGGGAGATGGGAGCAGTTCTTC.

The V call is TRBV24-1, the J call TRBJ2-1; D possibly corresponds to TRBD1 (6 bases). The DNA matches TRBJ2-7 better at its end, which makes the J call doubtful. Germline V CDR1 and CDR2: KGHDR, SFDVKD. The CDR3 extends over 12 amino acids. CDR3: CATAGQYNEQYF. Here the CDR3 DNA reads TGTGCCACCGCTGGACAGTACAATGAGCAGTACTTC.

This clonotype occurred a few times. This chain uses TRBV20-1 with TRBJ2-3; a weak D match, TRBD2 (6 bases). Per germline, CDR1 DFQATT and CDR2 SNEGSKA (reference sequence). Trimming left V 6 bases short and J 5 bases short, with 15 bases between. The CDR3 runs 13 residues. CDR3 in amino acids: CSAVSGSGDTQYF. The CDR3 DNA reads TGCAGTGCAGTTAGCGGATCTGGAGATACGCAGTATTTT.

Concerning this clonotype itself: One base away lies a much larger clone, so this may be a sequencing read error. The chain carries TRBV7-2 and TRBJ1-2; D is undetermined. The CDR3 consists of 14 residues. Germline V CDR1 and CDR2: SGHTA, FQGNSA. CDR3 in DNA: TGTGCCAGCAGCCCGCCTTTTGGATCATATGACTACACCTTC. It yields the protein CASSPPFGSYDYTF. Supplemented by reference TRBV7-2 and TRBJ1-2, the full variable domain reads GAGVSQSPSNKVTEKGKDVELRCDPISGHTALYWYRQSLGQGLEFLIYFQGNSAPDKSGLPSDRFSAERTGGSVSTLTIQRTQQEDSAVYLCASSPPFGSYDYTFGSGTRLTVV.

J is TRBJ1-2 and V is TRBV30, with D hard to call. CDR1 and CDR2 (germline): GTSNPN, SVGIG (reference sequence). V was clipped by 4 bases and J by 5 bases, with 17 bases between them. The CDR3 is made up of 14 amino acids. The CDR3 is CAWNNGVERYGYTF. The CDR3 DNA follows: TGTGCCTGGAATAATGGGGTCGAGAGGTATGGCTACACCTTC. The complete variable domain, with remaining parts taken from reference TRBV30 and TRBJ1-2, reads SQTIHQWPATLVQPVGSPLSLECTVEGTSNPNLYWYRQAAGRGLQLLFYSVGIGQISSEVPQNLSASRPQDRQFILSSKKLLLSDSGFYLCAWNNGVERYGYTFGSGTRLTVV.

The chain links TRBV7-2 to TRBJ1-5; weak D call: TRBD1 (5 bases). Deletions cut 5 bases from V and 6 bases from J, with 14 bases between. This CDR3 contains 14 residues. Per the germline V gene, CDR1 is SGHTA and CDR2 is FQGNSA. The CDR3 DNA sequence: TGTGCCAGCAGCGCCGAAGGGGTCTCTCAGCCCCAGCATTTT. It translates to CASSAEGVSQPQHF.

The gene calls are TRBV2 and TRBJ2-1; D gene ambiguous. The ends were cut back, 10 bases at V and 1 base at J, with 11 bases in the middle. The CDR3 loop spans 13 amino acids. CDR1 and CDR2 (germline): SNHLY, FYNNEI. The CDR3 DNA is TGTGCCAAAGGACGAGCGTCCTACAATGAGCAGTTCTTC. Protein product: CAKGRASYNEQFF.

The V gene is TRBV20-1, the J gene TRBJ2-5; 11 nucleotides line up with TRBD1. V gave up 6 bases and J gave up 8 bases; unmatched junction bases: 8. The CDR3 is made up of 13 amino acids. Germline loops: CDR1 DFQATT, CDR2 SNEGSKA (reference sequence). The CDR3: CSARTGGFFTQYF. CDR3 nucleotides: TGCAGTGCACGGACAGGGGGCTTTTTTACCCAGTACTTC.

The rearrangement uses TRBV2 and TRBJ1-4, with D possibly matching TRBD1 (5 bases). Germline V lookup: CDR1 SNHLY, CDR2 FYNNEI. CDR3 size: 15 residues. Trimming took off 0 bases at V and 5 bases at J, with 10 bases between the two ends. The CDR3 DNA is TGTGCCAGCAGTGAAGCAGGGGTAGTAAATGAAAAACTGTTTTTT. Translation gives CASSEAGVVNEKLFF.

The sample holds a few counts of this clonotype. This chain uses TRBV11-3 with TRBJ2-7; perhaps TRBD2 as D (5 bases). V lost 5 bases and J lost 6, with 14 bases in between. Germline V gene lookup returns CDR1 SGHNT and CDR2 YENEEA. The CDR3 sequence is 13 residues long. CDR3 in amino acids: CASSQVDRGEQYF. In nucleotides, the CDR3 is TGTGCCAGCAGCCAAGTCGACCGGGGCGAGCAGTACTTC.

This clonotype was detected only a few times. The V and J genes are TRBV12-3 or TRBV12-4 and TRBJ2-3; D unclear. Between the trimmed V and J ends, which lost 3 bases and 2 bases, there was a span of 9 bases. The CDR3 runs 14 residues. Written as DNA, the CDR3 is TGTGCCAGCAGTTTCATGGAAACCACAGATACGCAGTATTTT. Amino acids: CASSFMETTDTQYF.

CDR3 protein: CARIGDSVRGISFPFQSGETQYF. The CDR3 DNA follows: TGTGCCAGAATAGGAGACAGCGTCCGAGGAATTAGCTTCCCATTCCAAAGCGGGGAGACCCAGTACTTC. This chain joins TRBV24-1 and TRBJ2-5; maybe TRBD2 (6 bases). Germline values: CDR1 KGHDR, CDR2 SFDVKD. This CDR3 is 23 amino acids long. V dropped 11 bases and J dropped 5 bases, with 47 bases sitting between them.

This clonotype was observed a few times. This sequence joins TRBV6-2 or TRBV6-3 and TRBJ2-1; weak D call: TRBD2 (5 bases). The CDR3 is 15 amino acids. The V gene's germline CDR1 is MNHEY and CDR2 SVGEGT. V lost 2 bases and J lost 0, with 8 bases in between. This CDR3 reads CASSYEAGSYNEQFF. CDR3 DNA: TGTGCCAGCAGTTACGAGGCGGGCTCCTACAATGAGCAGTTCTTC.

This rearrangement joins TRBV28 to TRBJ2-7; 7 positions agree with TRBD2. The CDR3 has 16 amino acids. The V gene end was trimmed by 1 base and the J gene end by 0 bases; junction bases not matched to a gene: 6. The V gene's germline CDR1 is MDHEN and CDR2 SYDVKM. The CDR3 DNA is TGTGCCAGCAGTTTATCGGGCCTAGCGGACTCCTACGAGCAGTACTTC. It codes for CASSLSGLADSYEQYF.

This chain connects TRBV20-1 to TRBJ1-4; TRBD1 agrees at 8 bases. CDR1 and CDR2 from the germline V gene are DFQATT and SNEGSKA (reference sequence). The CDR3 spans 13 residues. Trimming cost V 3 bases and J 11 bases; bases outside gene matches: 8. This chain's CDR3 is CSARQTGGGKLFF. The DNA for the CDR3 is TGCAGTGCTAGGCAAACAGGGGGTGGCAAACTGTTTTTT.